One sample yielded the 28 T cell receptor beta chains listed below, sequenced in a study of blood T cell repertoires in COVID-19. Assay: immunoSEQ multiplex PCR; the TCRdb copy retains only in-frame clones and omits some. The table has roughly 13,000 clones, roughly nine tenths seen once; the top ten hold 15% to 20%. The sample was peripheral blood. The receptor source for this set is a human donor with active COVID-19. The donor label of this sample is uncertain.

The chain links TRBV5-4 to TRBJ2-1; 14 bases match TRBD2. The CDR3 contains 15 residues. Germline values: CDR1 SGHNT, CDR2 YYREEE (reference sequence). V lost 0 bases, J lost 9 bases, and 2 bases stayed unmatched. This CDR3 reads CASSLGTSGRSEQFF. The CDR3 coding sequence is TGTGCCAGCAGCTTGGGGACTAGCGGGAGGAGTGAGCAGTTCTTC. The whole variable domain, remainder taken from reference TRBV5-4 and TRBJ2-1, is ETGVTQSPTHLIKTRGQQVTLRCSSQSGHNTVSWYQQALGQGPQFIFQYYREEENGRGNFPPRFSGLQFPNYSSELNVNALELDDSALYLCASSLGTSGRSEQFFGPGTRLTVL.

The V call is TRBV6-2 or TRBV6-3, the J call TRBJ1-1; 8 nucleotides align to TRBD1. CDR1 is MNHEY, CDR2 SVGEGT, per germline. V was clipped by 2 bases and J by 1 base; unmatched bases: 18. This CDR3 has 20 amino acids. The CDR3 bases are TGTGCCAGCAGTTACCCGAAAAATGACAGGGGAATAAACAGGAACACTGAAGCTTTCTTT. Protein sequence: CASSYPKNDRGINRNTEAFF.

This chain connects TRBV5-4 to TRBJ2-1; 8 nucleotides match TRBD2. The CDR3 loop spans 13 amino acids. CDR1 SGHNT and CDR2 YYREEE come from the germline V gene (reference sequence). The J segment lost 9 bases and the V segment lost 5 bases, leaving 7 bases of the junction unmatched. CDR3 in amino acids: CASSFSGGVEQFF. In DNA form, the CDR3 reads TGTGCCAGCAGTTTCTCGGGGGGGGTTGAGCAGTTCTTC.

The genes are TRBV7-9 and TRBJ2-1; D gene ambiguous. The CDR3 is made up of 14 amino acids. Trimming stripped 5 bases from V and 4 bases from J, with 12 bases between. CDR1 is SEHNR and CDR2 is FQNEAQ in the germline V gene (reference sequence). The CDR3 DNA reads TGTGCCAGCAGCATTGTCTTGAGATACAATGAGCAGTTCTTC. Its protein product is CASSIVLRYNEQFF.

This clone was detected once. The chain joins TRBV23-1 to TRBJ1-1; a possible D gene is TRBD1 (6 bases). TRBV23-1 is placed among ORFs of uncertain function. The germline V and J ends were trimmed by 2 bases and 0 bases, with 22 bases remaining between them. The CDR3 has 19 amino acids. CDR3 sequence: CASSQGRGGLGQLNTEAFF. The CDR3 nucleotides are TGCGCCAGCAGTCAAGGACGGGGGGGCCTAGGACAGCTGAACACTGAAGCTTTCTTT.

CDR3 sequence: CASRGDGEQFF. The CDR3 nucleotides are TGTGCCAGCAGGGGAGACGGTGAGCAGTTCTTC. The rearrangement joins TRBV28 to TRBJ2-1; weak D call: TRBD2 (5 bases). This CDR3 has 11 amino acids. Trimming pared 6 bases from V and 9 bases from J, leaving 9 bases between. CDR1 MDHEN and CDR2 SYDVKM come from the germline V gene.

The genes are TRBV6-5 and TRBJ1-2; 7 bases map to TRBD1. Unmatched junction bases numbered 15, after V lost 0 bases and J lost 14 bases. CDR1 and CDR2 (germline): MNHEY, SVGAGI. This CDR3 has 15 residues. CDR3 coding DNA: TGTGCCAGCAGTTACTCGAACCAGGGGGACGCGGCCGGGACCTTC. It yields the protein CASSYSNQGDAAGTF.

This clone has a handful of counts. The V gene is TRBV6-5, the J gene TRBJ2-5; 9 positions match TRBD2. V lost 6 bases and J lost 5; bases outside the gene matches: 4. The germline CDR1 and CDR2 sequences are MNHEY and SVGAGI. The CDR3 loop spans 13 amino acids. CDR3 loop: CASRGLAGETQYF. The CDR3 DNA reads TGTGCCAGCAGGGGACTAGCTGGGGAGACCCAGTACTTC.

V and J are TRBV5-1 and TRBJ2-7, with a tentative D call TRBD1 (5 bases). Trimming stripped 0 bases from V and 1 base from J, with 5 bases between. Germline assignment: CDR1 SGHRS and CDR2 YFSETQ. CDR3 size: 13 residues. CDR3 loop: CASSLAGSYEQYF. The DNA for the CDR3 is TGCGCCAGCAGCTTGGCAGGGTCCTACGAGCAGTACTTC. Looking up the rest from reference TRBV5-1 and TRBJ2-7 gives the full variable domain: KAGVTQTPRYLIKTRGQQVTLSCSPISGHRSVSWYQQTPGQGLQFLFEYFSETQRNKGNFPGRFSGRQFSNSRSEMNVSTLELGDSALYLCASSLAGSYEQYFGPGTRLTVT.

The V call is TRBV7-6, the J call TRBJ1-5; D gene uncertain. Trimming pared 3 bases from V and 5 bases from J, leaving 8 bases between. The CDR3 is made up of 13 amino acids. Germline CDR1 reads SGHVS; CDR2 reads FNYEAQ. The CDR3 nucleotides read TGTGCCAGCAGCTTCCGCGGGGATCAGCCCCAGCATTTT. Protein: CASSFRGDQPQHF.

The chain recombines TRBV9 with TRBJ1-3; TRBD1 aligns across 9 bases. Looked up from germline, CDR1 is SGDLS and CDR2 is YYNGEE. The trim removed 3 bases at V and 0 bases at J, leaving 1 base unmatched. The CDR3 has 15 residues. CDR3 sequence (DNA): TGTGCCAGCAGCGAACAGGGGGCCTCTGGAAACACCATATATTTT. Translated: CASSEQGASGNTIYF.

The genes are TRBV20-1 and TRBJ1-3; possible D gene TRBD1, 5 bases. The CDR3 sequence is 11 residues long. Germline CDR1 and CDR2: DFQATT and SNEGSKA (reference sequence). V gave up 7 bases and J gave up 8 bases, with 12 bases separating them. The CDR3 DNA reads TGCAGTGTCCAGGGATCAGACACCATATATTTT. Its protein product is CSVQGSDTIYF.

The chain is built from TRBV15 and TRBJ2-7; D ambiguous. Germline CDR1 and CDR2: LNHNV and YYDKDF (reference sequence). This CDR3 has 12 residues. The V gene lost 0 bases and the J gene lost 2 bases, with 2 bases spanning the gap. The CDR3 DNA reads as TGTGCCACCAGCAGAGACACCTACGAGCAGTACTTC. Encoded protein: CATSRDTYEQYF.

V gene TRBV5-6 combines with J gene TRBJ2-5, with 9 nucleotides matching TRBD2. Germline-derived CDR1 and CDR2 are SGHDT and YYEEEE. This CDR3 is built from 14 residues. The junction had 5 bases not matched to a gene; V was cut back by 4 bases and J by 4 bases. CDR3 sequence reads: CASSEAGGGETQYF. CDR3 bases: TGTGCCAGCAGCGAAGCGGGGGGCGGAGAGACCCAGTACTTC.

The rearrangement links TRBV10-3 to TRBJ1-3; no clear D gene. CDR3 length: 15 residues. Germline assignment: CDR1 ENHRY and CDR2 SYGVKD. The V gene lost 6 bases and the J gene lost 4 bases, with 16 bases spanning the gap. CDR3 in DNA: TGTGCCATCAGCGAAGGCCCGCGGGGAGGAAACACCATATATTTT. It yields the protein CAISEGPRGGNTIYF.

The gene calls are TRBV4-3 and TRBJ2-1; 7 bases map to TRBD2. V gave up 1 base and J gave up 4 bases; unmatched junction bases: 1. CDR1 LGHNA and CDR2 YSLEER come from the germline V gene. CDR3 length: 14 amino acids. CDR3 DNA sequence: TGCGCCAGCAGCCAAGGGGACTATTACAATGAGCAGTTCTTC. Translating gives CASSQGDYYNEQFF.

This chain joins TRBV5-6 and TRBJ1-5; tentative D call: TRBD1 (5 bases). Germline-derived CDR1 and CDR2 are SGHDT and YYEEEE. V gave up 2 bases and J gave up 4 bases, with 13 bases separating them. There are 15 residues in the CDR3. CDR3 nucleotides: TGTGCCAGCAGCTTCTCCGGGACTTTTAATCAGCCCCAGCATTTT. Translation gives CASSFSGTFNQPQHF. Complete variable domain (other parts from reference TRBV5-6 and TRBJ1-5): DAGVTQSPTHLIKTRGQQVTLRCSPKSGHDTVSWYQQALGQGPQFIFQYYEEEERQRGNFPDRFSGHQFPNYSSELNVNALLLGDSALYLCASSFSGTFNQPQHFGDGTRLSIL.

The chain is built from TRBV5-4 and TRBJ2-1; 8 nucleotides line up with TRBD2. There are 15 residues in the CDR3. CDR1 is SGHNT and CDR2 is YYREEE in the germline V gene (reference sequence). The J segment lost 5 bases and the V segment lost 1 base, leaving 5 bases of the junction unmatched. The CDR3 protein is CASSLSALADNEQFF. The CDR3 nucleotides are TGTGCCAGCAGCTTGTCGGCACTAGCGGACAATGAGCAGTTCTTC.

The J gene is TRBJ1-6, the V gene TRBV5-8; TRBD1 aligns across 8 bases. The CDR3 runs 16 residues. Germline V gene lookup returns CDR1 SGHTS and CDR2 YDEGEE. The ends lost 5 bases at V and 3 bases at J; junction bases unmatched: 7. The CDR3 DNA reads TGTGCCAGCAGTACCGGGACAGGTTTCTATAATTCACCCCTCCACTTT. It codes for CASSTGTGFYNSPLHF.

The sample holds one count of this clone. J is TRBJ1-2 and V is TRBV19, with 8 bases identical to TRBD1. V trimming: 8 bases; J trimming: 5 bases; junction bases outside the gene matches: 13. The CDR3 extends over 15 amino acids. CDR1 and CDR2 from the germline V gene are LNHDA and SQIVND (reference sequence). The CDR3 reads CASYPPGGAGYGYTF. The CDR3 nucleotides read TGTGCCAGTTACCCTCCAGGGGGCGCCGGGTATGGCTACACCTTC.

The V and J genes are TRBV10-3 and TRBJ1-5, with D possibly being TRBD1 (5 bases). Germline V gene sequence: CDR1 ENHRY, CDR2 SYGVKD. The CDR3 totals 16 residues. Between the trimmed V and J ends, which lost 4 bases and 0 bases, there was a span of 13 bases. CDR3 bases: TGTGCCATCAGTGCGTCCTTAGGGGATAGCAATCAGCCCCAGCATTTT. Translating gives CAISASLGDSNQPQHF.

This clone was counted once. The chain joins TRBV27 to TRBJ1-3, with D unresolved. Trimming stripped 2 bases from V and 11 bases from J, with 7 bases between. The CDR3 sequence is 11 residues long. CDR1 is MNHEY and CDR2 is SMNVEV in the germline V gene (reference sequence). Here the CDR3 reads CASSLLISIYF. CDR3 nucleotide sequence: TGTGCCAGCAGTTTACTAATCTCCATATATTTT.

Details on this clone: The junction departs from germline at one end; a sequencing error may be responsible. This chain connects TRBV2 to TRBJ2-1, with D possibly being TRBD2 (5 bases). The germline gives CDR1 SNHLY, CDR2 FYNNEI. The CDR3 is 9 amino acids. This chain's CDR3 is CASGESGVF. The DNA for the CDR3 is TGTGCCAGCGGGGAGAGTGGGGTCTTC. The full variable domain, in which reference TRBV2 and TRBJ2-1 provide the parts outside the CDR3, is EPEVTQTPSHQVTQMGQEVILRCVPISNHLYFYWYRQILGQKVEFLVSFYNNEISEKSEIFDDQFSVERPDGSNFTLKIRSTKLEDSAMYFCASGESGVFGPGTRLTVL.

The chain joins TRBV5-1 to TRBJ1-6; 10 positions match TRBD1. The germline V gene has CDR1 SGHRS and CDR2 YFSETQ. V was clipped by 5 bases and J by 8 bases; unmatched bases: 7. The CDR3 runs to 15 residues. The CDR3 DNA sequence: TGCGCCAGCAGAACTTCTGGGACAGGGGATTCACCCCTCCACTTT. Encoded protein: CASRTSGTGDSPLHF.

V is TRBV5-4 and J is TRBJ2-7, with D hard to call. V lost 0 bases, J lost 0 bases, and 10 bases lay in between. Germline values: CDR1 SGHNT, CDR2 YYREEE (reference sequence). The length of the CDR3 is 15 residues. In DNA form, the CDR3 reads TGTGCCAGCAGCTTGGACCAGGCGAGCTCCTACGAGCAGTACTTC. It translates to CASSLDQASSYEQYF. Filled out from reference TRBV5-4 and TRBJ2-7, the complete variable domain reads ETGVTQSPTHLIKTRGQQVTLRCSSQSGHNTVSWYQQALGQGPQFIFQYYREEENGRGNFPPRFSGLQFPNYSSELNVNALELDDSALYLCASSLDQASSYEQYFGPGTRLTVT.

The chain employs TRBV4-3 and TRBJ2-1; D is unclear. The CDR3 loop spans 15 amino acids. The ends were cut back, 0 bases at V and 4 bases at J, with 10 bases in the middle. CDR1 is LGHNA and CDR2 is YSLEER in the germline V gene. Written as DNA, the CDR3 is TGCGCCAGCAGCCAAGAGCAGGCTGGGTACAATGAGCAGTTCTTC. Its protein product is CASSQEQAGYNEQFF.

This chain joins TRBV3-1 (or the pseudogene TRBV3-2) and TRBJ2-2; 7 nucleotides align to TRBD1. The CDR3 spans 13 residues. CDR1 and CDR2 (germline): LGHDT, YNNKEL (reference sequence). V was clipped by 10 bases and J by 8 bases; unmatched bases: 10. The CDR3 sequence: CATARTGVGELFF. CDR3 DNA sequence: TGTGCCACCGCTCGTACAGGGGTTGGGGAGCTGTTTTTT.

The DNA of the CDR3 is TGTGCCAGCAGCATGACTAGTATCTACGAGCAGTACTTC. Amino acids: CASSMTSIYEQYF. V is TRBV6-5 and J is TRBJ2-7; TRBD2 is a possible D gene (6 bases). The V gene lost 6 bases and the J gene lost 3 bases, with 12 bases spanning the gap. The CDR3 has 13 amino acids. Germline loops: CDR1 MNHEY, CDR2 SVGAGI.